This T cell receptor beta chain was sequenced for a study of cytomegalovirus exposure and HLA in healthy donors. Study observations and caveats: One later analysis reportedly identified an Asian-associated ancestry cluster that showed fewer N-insertions than the approximately 600-donor mean. Researchers reported in a later analysis that a missense DCLRE1C variant was tied to TCR beta V- and J-gene trimming.

A remark on this clone: What it recognizes is unknown.

In germline, CDR1 is GTSNPN, CDR2 SVGIG (reference sequence). This CDR3 spans 13 amino acids. Trimming removed 4 bases from V and 4 bases from J, with 13 bases in between. The study ran its PCR with 60 Vbeta and 13 Jbeta primers. TCRdb's copy holds only in-frame clones and misses some; the assay was immunoSEQ multiplex PCR. This sample's table has 150,000 or so clones. The sequencing input was PBMCs. This receptor was identified in a woman aged 45-60 years in good health and CMV-seronegative. This rearrangement joins TRBV30 to TRBJ1-1, with D unclear. In nucleotides, the CDR3 is TGTGCCTGGATCCGGGCCGCGGGCACTGAAGCTTTCTTT. It encodes CAWIRAAGTEAFF.